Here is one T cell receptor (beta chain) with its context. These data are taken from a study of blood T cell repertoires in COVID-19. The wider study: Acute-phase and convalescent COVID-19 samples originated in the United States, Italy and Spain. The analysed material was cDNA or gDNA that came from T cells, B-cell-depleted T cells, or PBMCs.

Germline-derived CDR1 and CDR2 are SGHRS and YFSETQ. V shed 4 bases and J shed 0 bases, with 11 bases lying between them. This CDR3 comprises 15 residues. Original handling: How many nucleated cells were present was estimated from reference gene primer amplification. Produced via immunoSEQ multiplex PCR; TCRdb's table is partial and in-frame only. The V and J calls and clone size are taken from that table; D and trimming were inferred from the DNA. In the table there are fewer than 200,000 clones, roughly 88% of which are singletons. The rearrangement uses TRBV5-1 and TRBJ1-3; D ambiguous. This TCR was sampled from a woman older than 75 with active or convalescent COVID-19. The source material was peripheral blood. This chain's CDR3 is CASSAELSSGNTIYF. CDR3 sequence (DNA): TGCGCCAGCAGCGCGGAGTTGAGCTCTGGAAACACCATATATTTT.